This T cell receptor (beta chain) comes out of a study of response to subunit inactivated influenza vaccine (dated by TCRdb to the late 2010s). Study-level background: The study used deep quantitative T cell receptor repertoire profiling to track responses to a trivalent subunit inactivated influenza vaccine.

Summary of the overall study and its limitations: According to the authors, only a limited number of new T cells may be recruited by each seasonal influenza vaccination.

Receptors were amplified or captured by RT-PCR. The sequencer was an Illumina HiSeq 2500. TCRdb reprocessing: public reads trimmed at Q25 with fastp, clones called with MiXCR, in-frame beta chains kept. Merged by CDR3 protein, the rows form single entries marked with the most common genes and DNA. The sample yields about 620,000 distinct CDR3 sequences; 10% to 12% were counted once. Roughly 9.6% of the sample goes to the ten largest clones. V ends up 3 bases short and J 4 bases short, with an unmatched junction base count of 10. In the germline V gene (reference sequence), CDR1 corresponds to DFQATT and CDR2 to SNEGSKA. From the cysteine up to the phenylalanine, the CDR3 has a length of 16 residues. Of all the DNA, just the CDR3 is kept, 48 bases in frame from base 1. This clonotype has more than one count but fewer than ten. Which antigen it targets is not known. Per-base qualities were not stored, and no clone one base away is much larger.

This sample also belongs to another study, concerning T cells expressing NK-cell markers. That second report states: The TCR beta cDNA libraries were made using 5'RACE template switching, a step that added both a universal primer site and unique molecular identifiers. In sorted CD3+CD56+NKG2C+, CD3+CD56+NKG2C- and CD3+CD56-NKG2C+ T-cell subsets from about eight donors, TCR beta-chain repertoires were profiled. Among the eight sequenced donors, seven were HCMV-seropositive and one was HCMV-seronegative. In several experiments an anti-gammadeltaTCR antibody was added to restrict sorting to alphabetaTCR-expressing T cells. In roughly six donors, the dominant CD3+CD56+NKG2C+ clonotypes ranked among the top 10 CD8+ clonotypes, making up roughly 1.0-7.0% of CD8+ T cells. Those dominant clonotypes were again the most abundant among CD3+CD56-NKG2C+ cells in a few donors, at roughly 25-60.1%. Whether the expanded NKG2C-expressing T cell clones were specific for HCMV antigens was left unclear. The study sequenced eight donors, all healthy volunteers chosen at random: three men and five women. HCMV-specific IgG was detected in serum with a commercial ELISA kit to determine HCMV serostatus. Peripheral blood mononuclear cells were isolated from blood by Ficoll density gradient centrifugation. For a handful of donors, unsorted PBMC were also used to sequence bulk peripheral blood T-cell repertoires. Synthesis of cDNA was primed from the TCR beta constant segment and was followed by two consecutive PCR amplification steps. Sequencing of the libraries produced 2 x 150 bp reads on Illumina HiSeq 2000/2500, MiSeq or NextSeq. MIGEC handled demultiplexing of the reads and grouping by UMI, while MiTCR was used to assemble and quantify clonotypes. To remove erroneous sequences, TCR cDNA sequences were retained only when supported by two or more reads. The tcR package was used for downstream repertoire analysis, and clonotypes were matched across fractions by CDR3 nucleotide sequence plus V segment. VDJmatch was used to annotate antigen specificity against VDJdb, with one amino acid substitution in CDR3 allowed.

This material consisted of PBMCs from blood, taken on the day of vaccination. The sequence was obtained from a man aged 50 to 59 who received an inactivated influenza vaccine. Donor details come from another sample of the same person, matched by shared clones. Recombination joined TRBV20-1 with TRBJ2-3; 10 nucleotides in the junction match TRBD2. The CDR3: CSASILTSGMSDTQYF. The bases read TGCAGTGCTAGTATTCTTACTAGCGGGATGTCAGATACGCAGTATTTT.